This TCR beta chain was documented in a study of shared T cell receptors in the human thymus. This CDR3 is built from 19 residues. V lost 9 bases and J lost 1, with 30 bases in between. Germline V CDR1 and CDR2: MDHEN, SYDVKM. Assay used: immunoSEQ multiplex PCR; TCRdb lists only in-frame clones, some missing. This table holds hundreds of thousands of clones, more than 75% found once. In addition, the sample was reused for a study of human thymus T cells. That work adds: Healthy Finnish infants undergoing corrective surgery for congenital heart defects were used as donors. Thymic material originated from resections removed in the course of corrective heart surgery. Thymic and blood repertoires appeared to carry a bias in their V and J gene usage. Unrelated individuals reportedly shared highly overlapping thymic TCR repertoires.

What was sequenced was thymocytes. The source is a boy younger than two with a congenital heart defect. This sequence joins TRBV28 and TRBJ1-1; possibly TRBD1 for D (5 bases). This CDR3 is CASSGGNRRTGPANTEAFF. The CDR3 DNA follows: TGTGCCAGTTCTGGGGGGAACAGGCGAACAGGACCGGCGAACACTGAAGCTTTCTTT.